This T cell receptor (beta chain) was observed in a study of blood T cells in healthy people across ages (dated by TCRdb to the mid-2010s). The study in broad terms: In model experiments, template switching captured about one uniquely barcoded TCR beta cDNA molecule for every two T cells. To track age-related changes in TCR beta repertoire diversity, the study relied on deep sequencing normalized with unique cDNA molecular identifiers. Donors of different ages were randomly distributed across sequencing lanes to avoid experimental bias. The donors were split into four age groups: young (average approximately 16 years), middle-aged (39), aged (roughly 68) and long-lived (approximately 80). For two donors (one aged 18 to 30 and one aged 80 or older), the study analyzed two additional independent replicas of 1 million unique cDNA reads from the same blood draw. The study at large found these results: The percentage of naive T cells measured by flow cytometry correlated strongly with observed TCR beta diversity. The long-lived group showed more naive CD4+ T cells, fewer expanded clones and increased TCR diversity than the aged group, suggesting age selection. Estimates of total diversity based on one million sequenced T cells were considered lower bounds and underestimates. Observed TCR beta diversity per million T cells fell roughly linearly with age, and a significant reduction was already apparent by age roughly 40. The CMV infection status of donors was not known, potentially confounding age-related changes in expanded clonotypes. Since profiling was done on bulk unsorted PBMCs, naive and antigen-experienced compartments could not be conclusively compared.

Library construction relied on 5' RACE. Sequencing relied on an Illumina HiSeq 2500. A second 7 to 11 cycle PCR used a sample-barcoded 5' primer and a J-beta primer mix. A template-switch 5' adaptor carrying 12 random nucleotides introduced a unique molecular identifier onto each TCR beta cDNA molecule. At least 2.5 million CDR3-containing paired-end reads were obtained from each sample. All of the RNA was converted into first-strand cDNA using the Mint cDNA synthesis kit, with a TRBC-specific oligonucleotide serving as the primer. After uracil-DNA glycosylase treatment, a first 18-cycle PCR used universal primers M1SS and BC2_uni_R on all cDNA. In the source study's methods: Each sample was normalized by randomly selecting 1 million high-quality reads, each carrying a distinct molecular identifier. Reads sharing molecular identifiers were discarded rather than binned into consensus sequences. MiTCR, run with a Q25 quality threshold and the strictest error-elimination algorithm, handled CDR3 identification, clonotype clustering and error correction. A nonparametric unseen species model with Euler transformation was used to estimate a lower bound on total TCR beta diversity. The raw public data were reprocessed by TCRdb itself: fastp quality trimming at Q25, MiXCR clonotype calling, in-frame beta chains only. All rows with the same CDR3 protein become a single entry with the most common DNA and genes. The V and J calls reflect TCRdb's pipeline rather than the authors' work. In all, the sample holds about 640,000 distinct CDR3 sequences, and about 30% of those were seen once. The ten largest clones capture around 16% of the sample.

Systemically healthy Caucasian individuals from Russia, around 39 in total and aged about 6 to 95 years, were included as donors. Approximately 9.7 milliliters of peripheral blood were drawn from each donor into EDTA-treated Vacutainer tubes. Ficoll-Paque density-gradient centrifugation was used to isolate PBMCs, with at least 6.5 million per sample. Total RNA was extracted from PBMCs with Trizol reagent, with at least 5 micrograms obtained per sample. For every donor, flow cytometry on a PBMC aliquot measured the percentage of naive CD45RAhigh/CD27high T cells. This clonotype occurred many times. It has no known antigen specificity. No much larger clone exists at a distance of one base, and base qualities are not known. The germline V gene provides CDR1 SQVTM and CDR2 ANQGSEA. Between the V and J ends, shortened by 3 bases and 2 bases respectively, the junction contains 18 bases. Counted from cysteine to phenylalanine, this CDR3 has 16 amino acids. The sequence is cut down to CDR3 DNA, 48 bases in frame from base 1.

The receptor's source is a woman aged 80 or older in good health. Sequenced: blood. The chain couples TRBV29-1 to TRBJ2-3; matching of 7 bases hints at TRBD2 as the D gene. The CDR3 sequence is CSVEGGHRGNTDTQYF. In nucleotides, the sequence is TGCAGCGTTGAGGGGGGGCACCGGGGTAACACAGATACGCAGTATTTT.